These T cell receptor beta chains were read from a single sample in a study of cytomegalovirus exposure and HLA in healthy donors. Data came from immunoSEQ multiplex PCR; TCRdb stores just in-frame clones and leaves some out. This table holds roughly 120,000 clones, over 60% found once. Specimen: PBMCs. The receptors derive from a woman aged 55-69 years in good health and CMV-seropositive. Both conserved end residues are part of each CDR3. A D gene is named only where the DNA matches it firmly. Some rows have no size entry. The others give once, few or many, or a class for an expanded clone.

>few|TRBJ1-2|NA|TRBV5-6
CASSMRASGSYTF
TGTGCCAGCAGCATGAGAGCCTCAGGGAGCTACACCTTC
>once|TRBJ2-7|NA|TRBV5-1
CASVATRGSYEQYF
TGCGCCAGCGTTGCCACGAGGGGGTCCTACGAGCAGTACTTC
>NA|TRBJ2-4|NA|TRBV5-4
CASSSLQGIAKNIQYF
TGTGCCAGCAGCTCACTACAGGGCATAGCCAAAAACATTCAGTACTTC
>NA|TRBJ1-6|TRBD1|TRBV5-1
CASHAGTGALSPLHF
TGCGCCAGCCACGCCGGGACAGGAGCTTTATCACCCCTCCACTTT
>once|TRBJ2-2|TRBD1|TRBV6-1
CAGAGQGSTGELFF
TGTGCCGGGGCCGGACAGGGTAGCACCGGGGAGCTGTTTTTT
>NA|TRBJ2-5|NA|TRBV18
CASSGAGEETQYF
TGTGCCAGCTCAGGTGCAGGGGAAGAGACCCAGTACTTC
>NA|TRBJ1-1|TRBD1|TRBV19
CASSVLTGGTEAFF
TGTGCCAGTAGTGTACTAACAGGGGGGACTGAAGCTTTCTTT
>NA|TRBJ2-2|NA|TRBV15
CATSRDSGTSGGELFF
TGTGCCACCAGCAGAGATTCGGGGACATCAGGCGGGGAGCTGTTTTTT
>NA|TRBJ2-1|NA|TRBV9
CASSVQDTTLSGYDEQFF
TGTGCCAGCAGCGTACAGGACACAACTCTTAGTGGGTACGATGAGCAGTTCTTC
>NA|TRBJ2-1|TRBD2|TRBV6-4
CASSDSSLAAYNEQFF
TGTGCCAGCAGTGACTCGTCGCTAGCGGCATACAATGAGCAGTTCTTC
>once|TRBJ1-1|NA|TRBV19
CASSMNRANTEAFF
TGTGCCAGTAGTATGAACAGGGCCAACACTGAAGCTTTCTTT
>NA|TRBJ2-3|TRBD2|TRBV9
CASSVSHSGRAKDTQYF
TGTGCCAGCAGCGTATCCCATAGCGGGAGGGCCAAAGATACGCAGTATTTT
>once|TRBJ2-2|TRBD2|TRBV5-4
CASRPRGVANTGELFF
TGTGCCAGCAGACCGCGGGGGGTCGCGAACACCGGGGAGCTGTTTTTT
>NA|TRBJ2-1|TRBD1|TRBV6-5
CASSYSRQGQSEQFF
TGTGCCAGCAGTTACTCAAGACAGGGGCAGAGTGAGCAGTTCTTC
>NA|TRBJ1-5|NA|TRBV18
CASSPQRAEPQHF
TGTGCCAGCTCACCACAGAGGGCAGAGCCCCAGCATTTT